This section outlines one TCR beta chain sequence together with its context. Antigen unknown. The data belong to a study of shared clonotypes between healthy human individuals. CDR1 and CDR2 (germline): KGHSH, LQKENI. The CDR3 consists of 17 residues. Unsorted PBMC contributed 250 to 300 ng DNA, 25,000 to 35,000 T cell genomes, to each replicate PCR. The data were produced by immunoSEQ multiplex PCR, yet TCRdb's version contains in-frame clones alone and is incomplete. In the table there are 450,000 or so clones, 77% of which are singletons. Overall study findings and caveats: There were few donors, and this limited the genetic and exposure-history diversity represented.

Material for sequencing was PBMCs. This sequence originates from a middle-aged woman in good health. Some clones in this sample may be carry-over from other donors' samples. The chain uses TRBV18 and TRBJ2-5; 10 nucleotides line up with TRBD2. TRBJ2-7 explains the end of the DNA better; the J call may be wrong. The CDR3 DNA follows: TGTGCCAGCTCACCACTCCCAGCGGGAGGGCCGGGGGACGAGCAGTACTTC. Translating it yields CASSPLPAGGPGDEQYF.